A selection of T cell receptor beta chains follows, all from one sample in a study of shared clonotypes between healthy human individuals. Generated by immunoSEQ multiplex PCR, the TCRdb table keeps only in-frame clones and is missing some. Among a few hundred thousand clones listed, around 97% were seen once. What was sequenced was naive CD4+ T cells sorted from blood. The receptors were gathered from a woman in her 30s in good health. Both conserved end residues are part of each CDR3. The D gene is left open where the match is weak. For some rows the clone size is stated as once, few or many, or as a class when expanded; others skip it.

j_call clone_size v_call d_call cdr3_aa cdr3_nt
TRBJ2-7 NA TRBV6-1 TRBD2 CASSVGDYSFYEQYF TGTGCCAGCAGTGTGGGGGACTATTCCTTCTACGAGCAGTACTTC
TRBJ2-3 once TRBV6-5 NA CASKGSVGGTDTQYF TGTGCCAGCAAGGGGTCCGTGGGCGGCACAGATACGCAGTATTTT
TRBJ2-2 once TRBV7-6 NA CASSLEGTGRELFF TGTGCCAGCAGCTTAGAAGGAACGGGCCGGGAGCTGTTTTTT
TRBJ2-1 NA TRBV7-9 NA CASSLEEGNEQFF TGTGCCAGCAGCTTAGAGGAGGGTAATGAGCAGTTCTTC
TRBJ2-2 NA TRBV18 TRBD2 CASSPRRLAGVDGELFF TGTGCCAGCTCACCACGAAGACTAGCGGGAGTTGACGGGGAGCTGTTTTTT
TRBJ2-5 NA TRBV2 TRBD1 CASSALSRGQETQYF TGTGCCAGCAGTGCCCTGTCCAGGGGGCAAGAGACCCAGTACTTC
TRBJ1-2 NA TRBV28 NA CASSYSGNYGYTF TGTGCCAGCAGTTATTCAGGGAACTATGGCTACACCTTC
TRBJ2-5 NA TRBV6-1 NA CASSEASGEKTQYF TGTGCCAGCAGTGAAGCGTCGGGGGAAAAGACCCAGTACTTC
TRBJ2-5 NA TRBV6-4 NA CASSEIETATQYF TGTGCCAGCAGTGAAATAGAAACGGCGACCCAGTACTTC
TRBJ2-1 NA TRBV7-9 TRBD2 CASSLVSGRTNEQFF TGTGCCAGCAGCTTAGTTAGCGGGAGGACCAATGAGCAGTTCTTC